These T cell receptor beta chains were read from a single sample in a study of blood T cell repertoires in COVID-19. TCRdb's copy holds only in-frame clones and misses some; the assay was immunoSEQ multiplex PCR. The sample carries under 95,000 clones, around 86% recorded once. The sample was peripheral blood. These receptors came from an elderly woman with acute or convalescent COVID-19. Both conserved end residues are part of each CDR3. The order of the fields is D gene, clone size, J gene, V gene, CDR3 DNA, CDR3 protein. The D gene is left open where the match is weak. Clone size is shown for a subset of rows, as once, few, many or a class of expanded clone.

d_gene: TRBD1; abundance: .; j_gene: TRBJ1-3; v_gene: TRBV19; CDR3nt: TGTGCCAGTAGGCCGGACAGGGGATCGGGAAACACCATATATTTT; CDR3aa: CASRPDRGSGNTIYF
d_gene: TRBD1; abundance: .; j_gene: TRBJ2-1; v_gene: TRBV12-3/TRBV12-4; CDR3nt: TGTGCCAGCACCTGGACAGGGACGAATGAGCAGTTCTTC; CDR3aa: CASTWTGTNEQFF
d_gene: TRBD1; abundance: .; j_gene: TRBJ1-2; v_gene: TRBV28; CDR3nt: TGTGCCAGCAGTTCCCAGGGGGTCGCCTATGGCTACACCTTC; CDR3aa: CASSSQGVAYGYTF
d_gene: TRBD2; abundance: .; j_gene: TRBJ2-1; v_gene: TRBV30; CDR3nt: TGTGCCTGGAAATGGGGGGGGGATGAGCAGTTCTTC; CDR3aa: CAWKWGGDEQFF
d_gene: .; abundance: .; j_gene: TRBJ1-1; v_gene: TRBV14; CDR3nt: TGTGCCAGCAGCCAAGTAAGGGGCCGCCTTGTGAACACTGAAGCTTTCTTT; CDR3aa: CASSQVRGRLVNTEAFF
d_gene: .; abundance: .; j_gene: TRBJ2-5; v_gene: TRBV12-3/TRBV12-4; CDR3nt: TGTGCCAGCATAATCGGAGAGACCCAGTACTTC; CDR3aa: CASIIGETQYF
d_gene: .; abundance: .; j_gene: TRBJ2-6; v_gene: TRBV7-9; CDR3nt: TGTGCCAGCAGCTTATTACAGGGAGGGTCTGGGGCCAACGTCCTGACTTTC; CDR3aa: CASSLLQGGSGANVLTF
d_gene: .; abundance: .; j_gene: TRBJ1-3; v_gene: TRBV7-6; CDR3nt: TGTGCCAGCAGCTTAGGAGGTGGGGCAGGTGGAAACACCATATATTTT; CDR3aa: CASSLGGGAGGNTIYF
d_gene: TRBD2; abundance: .; j_gene: TRBJ2-1; v_gene: TRBV6-1; CDR3nt: TGTGCCAGCAGTGACCAACTAGCGGGAGGTGGGCATGAGCAGTTCTTC; CDR3aa: CASSDQLAGGGHEQFF
d_gene: TRBD2; abundance: .; j_gene: TRBJ2-5; v_gene: TRBV3-1/TRBV3-2; CDR3nt: TGTGCCAGCACCCTTGTGGGGCTAGCGGGCCGGACCCAGTACTTC; CDR3aa: CASTLVGLAGRTQYF
d_gene: .; abundance: .; j_gene: TRBJ2-3; v_gene: TRBV18; CDR3nt: TGTGCCAGCTCACCGTTCCGGTCATCTGACACAGATACGCAGTATTTT; CDR3aa: CASSPFRSSDTDTQYF
d_gene: .; abundance: .; j_gene: TRBJ2-2; v_gene: TRBV5-1; CDR3nt: TGCGCCAGCAGCTTGATACAGGCAAGCACCGGGGAGCTGTTTTTT; CDR3aa: CASSLIQASTGELFF
d_gene: TRBD1; abundance: .; j_gene: TRBJ1-2; v_gene: TRBV2; CDR3nt: TGTGCCAGCAGTACTGGACAGGGGATGGGAGGCTACACCTTC; CDR3aa: CASSTGQGMGGYTF
d_gene: .; abundance: .; j_gene: TRBJ2-2; v_gene: TRBV7-2; CDR3nt: TGTGCCAGCAGCTGGCAATCCGGACAAACCGGGGAGCTGTTTTTT; CDR3aa: CASSWQSGQTGELFF
d_gene: .; abundance: .; j_gene: TRBJ2-1; v_gene: TRBV27; CDR3nt: TGTGCCAGCAGTTTATCGAGGAGGGGACGGACCTACAATGAGCAGTTCTTC; CDR3aa: CASSLSRRGRTYNEQFF
d_gene: .; abundance: few; j_gene: TRBJ2-2; v_gene: TRBV25-1; CDR3nt: TGTGCCAGCAGTGTCGGACTGAGGTCGAACGCCGGGGAGCTGTTTTTT; CDR3aa: CASSVGLRSNAGELFF
d_gene: .; abundance: .; j_gene: TRBJ1-3; v_gene: TRBV3-1/TRBV3-2; CDR3nt: TGTGCCAGCAGCCAATCAAGCCTCTCTGGAAACACCATATATTTT; CDR3aa: CASSQSSLSGNTIYF
d_gene: .; abundance: .; j_gene: TRBJ2-7; v_gene: TRBV4-2; CDR3nt: TGTGCCAGCAGCCAAGACCCCCCCGGTTGGGGGGTGGGCTCCTACGAGCAGTACTTC; CDR3aa: CASSQDPPGWGVGSYEQYF
d_gene: .; abundance: once; j_gene: TRBJ1-2; v_gene: TRBV27; CDR3nt: TGTGCCAGCAGGGAACAGGGAAATCGAGGCTACACCTTC; CDR3aa: CASREQGNRGYTF
d_gene: TRBD1; abundance: .; j_gene: TRBJ1-5; v_gene: TRBV7-2; CDR3nt: TGTGCCAGCAGCTCCGACAGGGTTGCAGGTCAGCCCCAGCATTTT; CDR3aa: CASSSDRVAGQPQHF
d_gene: .; abundance: .; j_gene: TRBJ1-3; v_gene: TRBV5-4; CDR3nt: TGTGCCAGCAGCTTGAGGACAAGGGACTCTGGAAACACCATATATTTT; CDR3aa: CASSLRTRDSGNTIYF
d_gene: .; abundance: .; j_gene: TRBJ1-1; v_gene: TRBV20-1; CDR3nt: TGCAGTGCTAGTCGGGGGAGCGACACTGAAGCTTTCTTT; CDR3aa: CSASRGSDTEAFF
d_gene: .; abundance: .; j_gene: TRBJ2-2; v_gene: TRBV4-2; CDR3nt: TGTGCCAGCAGCCATACCCGGTGGAACTGGGCCACCGGGGAGCTGTTTTTT; CDR3aa: CASSHTRWNWATGELFF
d_gene: TRBD2; abundance: once; j_gene: TRBJ2-1; v_gene: TRBV5-1; CDR3nt: TGCGCCAGCAGCTCGGGACTAGCGGATGGAGGGGAGCAGTTCTTC; CDR3aa: CASSSGLADGGEQFF
d_gene: .; abundance: .; j_gene: TRBJ2-4; v_gene: TRBV7-2; CDR3nt: TGTGCCAGCAGCTTAGCAATTGCGAAAAACATTCAGTACTTC; CDR3aa: CASSLAIAKNIQYF
d_gene: TRBD1; abundance: .; j_gene: TRBJ1-2; v_gene: TRBV19; CDR3nt: TGTGCCAGTAGTCAGGGGGCGGAATATGGCTACACCTTC; CDR3aa: CASSQGAEYGYTF
d_gene: TRBD1; abundance: .; j_gene: TRBJ1-2; v_gene: TRBV6-1; CDR3nt: TGTGCCAGCAGTGAAGGGACAGGGGTAGTCTACACCTTC; CDR3aa: CASSEGTGVVYTF
d_gene: TRBD1; abundance: .; j_gene: TRBJ1-2; v_gene: TRBV3-1/TRBV3-2; CDR3nt: TGTGCCAGCAGCCCTCGTGCTACAGGGGTAGGCTACACCTTC; CDR3aa: CASSPRATGVGYTF
d_gene: TRBD2; abundance: .; j_gene: TRBJ2-5; v_gene: TRBV3-1/TRBV3-2; CDR3nt: TGTGCCAGCAGCCCAGGGGCGACTAGCGGGGGAGAGACCCAGTACTTC; CDR3aa: CASSPGATSGGETQYF
d_gene: TRBD2; abundance: .; j_gene: TRBJ2-1; v_gene: TRBV20-1; CDR3nt: TGCAGTGCTAGTGGAGGACTAGCGGGAGGGTCGTACAATGAGCAGTTCTTC; CDR3aa: CSASGGLAGGSYNEQFF
d_gene: .; abundance: .; j_gene: TRBJ1-3; v_gene: TRBV28; CDR3nt: TGTGCCAGCAGTTCGGGGGGCTCTGGAAACACCATATATTTT; CDR3aa: CASSSGGSGNTIYF
d_gene: .; abundance: .; j_gene: TRBJ2-1; v_gene: TRBV19; CDR3nt: TGTGCCAGTAGTACAGGGGCATTGAACAATGAGCAGTTCTTC; CDR3aa: CASSTGALNNEQFF
d_gene: TRBD2; abundance: .; j_gene: TRBJ2-6; v_gene: TRBV25-1; CDR3nt: TGTGCCAGCAGTGGGGGGGGATTCTCTGGGGCCAACGTCCTGACTTTC; CDR3aa: CASSGGGFSGANVLTF
d_gene: .; abundance: .; j_gene: TRBJ1-1; v_gene: TRBV5-1; CDR3nt: TGCGCCAGCAGCTTGGACAGGGTGGAGAACACTGAAGCTTTCTTT; CDR3aa: CASSLDRVENTEAFF
d_gene: TRBD1; abundance: .; j_gene: TRBJ2-1; v_gene: TRBV18; CDR3nt: TGTGCCAGCTCACCTGGGACAGGCTCCTACAATGAGCAGTTCTTC; CDR3aa: CASSPGTGSYNEQFF
d_gene: .; abundance: .; j_gene: TRBJ1-6; v_gene: TRBV5-6; CDR3nt: TGTGCCAGCAGCGCGGATCGGTCGGGTTCTTCACCCCTCCACTTT; CDR3aa: CASSADRSGSSPLHF
d_gene: TRBD1; abundance: .; j_gene: TRBJ1-1; v_gene: TRBV14; CDR3nt: TGTGCCAGCAGCAAATGGACAGGGCTCAACACTGAAGCTTTCTTT; CDR3aa: CASSKWTGLNTEAFF
d_gene: .; abundance: .; j_gene: TRBJ2-3; v_gene: TRBV11-2; CDR3nt: TGTGCCAGCAGCTTAGCCACCTTTCCGGGAGGCACAGATACGCAGTATTTT; CDR3aa: CASSLATFPGGTDTQYF
d_gene: .; abundance: once; j_gene: TRBJ1-2; v_gene: TRBV4-2; CDR3nt: TGTGCCAGCAGCCAGGATTCAGGAGGGTCTAACTATGGCTACACCTTC; CDR3aa: CASSQDSGGSNYGYTF
d_gene: TRBD1; abundance: .; j_gene: TRBJ2-1; v_gene: TRBV5-1; CDR3nt: TGCGCCAGCAGCTTGGCCGTAGGACAGGGCCAAAATGAGCAGTTCTTC; CDR3aa: CASSLAVGQGQNEQFF
d_gene: TRBD2; abundance: .; j_gene: TRBJ2-1; v_gene: TRBV11-2; CDR3nt: TGTGCCAGCAGCCTCGGGATCCTAGCGGGCAATGAGCAGTTCTTC; CDR3aa: CASSLGILAGNEQFF
d_gene: TRBD1; abundance: .; j_gene: TRBJ2-1; v_gene: TRBV3-1/TRBV3-2; CDR3nt: TGTGCCAGCAGCCAATGGGGGACAGGGGGAGGGGATGAGCAGTTCTTC; CDR3aa: CASSQWGTGGGDEQFF
d_gene: TRBD2; abundance: once; j_gene: TRBJ2-3; v_gene: TRBV12-3/TRBV12-4; CDR3nt: TGTGCCAGCAGTGCGGGGGGCACAGATACGCAGTATTTT; CDR3aa: CASSAGGTDTQYF
d_gene: .; abundance: .; j_gene: TRBJ1-1; v_gene: TRBV5-1; CDR3nt: TGCGCCAGCAGCATCGGACGGGGGGAAAGCGCTGAAGCTTTCTTT; CDR3aa: CASSIGRGESAEAFF